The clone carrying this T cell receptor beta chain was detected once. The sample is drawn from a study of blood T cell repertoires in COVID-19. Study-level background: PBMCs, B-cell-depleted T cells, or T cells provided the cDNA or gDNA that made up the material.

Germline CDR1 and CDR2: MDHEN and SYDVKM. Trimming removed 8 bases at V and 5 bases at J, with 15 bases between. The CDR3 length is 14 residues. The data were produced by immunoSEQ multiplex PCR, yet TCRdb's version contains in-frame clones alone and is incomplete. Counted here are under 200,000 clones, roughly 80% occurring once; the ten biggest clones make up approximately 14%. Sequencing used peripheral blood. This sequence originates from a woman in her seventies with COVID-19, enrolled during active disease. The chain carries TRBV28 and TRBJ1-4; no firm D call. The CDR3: CASGQVGRNEKLFF. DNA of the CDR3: TGTGCCAGCGGTCAAGTCGGGAGAAATGAAAAACTGTTTTTT.